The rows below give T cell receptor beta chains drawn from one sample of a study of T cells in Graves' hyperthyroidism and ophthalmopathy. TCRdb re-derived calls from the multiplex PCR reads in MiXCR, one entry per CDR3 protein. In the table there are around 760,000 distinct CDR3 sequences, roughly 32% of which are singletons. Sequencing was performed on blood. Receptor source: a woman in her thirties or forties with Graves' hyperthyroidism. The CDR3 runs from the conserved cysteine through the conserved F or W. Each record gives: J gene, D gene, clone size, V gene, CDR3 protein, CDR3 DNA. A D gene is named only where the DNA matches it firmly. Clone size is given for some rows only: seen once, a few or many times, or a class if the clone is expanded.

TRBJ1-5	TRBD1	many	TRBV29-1	CSVEWFSTGEHQPQHF	TGCAGCGTTGAATGGTTTTCGACAGGGGAACATCAGCCCCAGCATTTT
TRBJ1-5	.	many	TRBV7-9	CASSSQSQTGQPQHF	TGTGCCAGCAGCTCCCAGTCACAGACCGGTCAGCCCCAGCATTTT
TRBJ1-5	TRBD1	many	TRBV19	CASSLDRDQYQPQHF	TGTGCCAGTAGCCTCGACAGGGATCAATATCAGCCCCAGCATTTT
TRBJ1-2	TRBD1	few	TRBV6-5	CASSYDRASGYTF	TGTGCCAGCAGTTACGACAGGGCGAGTGGCTACACCTTC
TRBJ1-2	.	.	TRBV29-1	CSQVRANYGYTF	TGCAGCCAAGTCAGGGCTAACTATGGCTACACCTTC
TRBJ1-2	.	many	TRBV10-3	CAISEVGSGRSGYTF	TGTGCCATCAGTGAGGTTGGAAGCGGGAGGTCTGGCTACACCTTC
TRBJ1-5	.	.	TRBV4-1	CASSPSPLAGGDQPQHF	TGCGCCAGCAGCCCGAGCCCACTAGCGGGGGGCGATCAGCCCCAGCATTTT
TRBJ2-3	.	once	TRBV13	CASRFATQLSSTDTQYF	TGTGCCAGCAGATTCGCCACTCAGCTTTCGAGCACAGATACGCAGTATTTT
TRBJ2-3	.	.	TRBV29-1	CSVTWGARSTDTQYF	TGCAGCGTAACCTGGGGGGCTCGAAGCACAGATACGCAGTATTTT
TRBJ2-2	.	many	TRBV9	CASSVDIMTGELFF	TGTGCCAGCAGCGTAGATATCATGACCGGGGAGCTGTTTTTT
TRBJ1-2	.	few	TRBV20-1	CSARDLGTVYGYTF	TGCAGTGCTAGAGACCTCGGGACTGTCTATGGCTACACCTTC
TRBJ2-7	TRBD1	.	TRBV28	CASSVGTVNYEQYF	TGTGCCAGCAGTGTCGGGACAGTCAACTACGAGCAGTACTTC
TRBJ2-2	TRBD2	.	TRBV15	CATSSSRLAGTGELFF	TGTGCCACCAGCAGCTCCCGACTAGCGGGGACCGGGGAGCTGTTTTTT
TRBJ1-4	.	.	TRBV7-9	CASSLGSDSSGGEKLFF	TGTGCCAGCAGCTTAGGTTCGGACAGCAGTGGTGGTGAAAAACTGTTTTTT
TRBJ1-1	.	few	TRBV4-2	CASSQTIRNTEAFF	TGTGCCAGCAGCCAGACCATCCGGAACACTGAAGCTTTCTTT
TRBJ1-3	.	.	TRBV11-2	CASSPKPQGRGNTIYF	TGTGCCAGCAGCCCCAAACCGCAGGGGCGGGGAAACACCATATATTTT
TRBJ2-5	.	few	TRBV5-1	CASSLDPPTQYF	TGCGCCAGCAGCCTCGACCCACCGACCCAGTACTTC
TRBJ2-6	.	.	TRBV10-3	CAISIAGANVLTF	TGTGCCATCAGCATAGCCGGGGCCAACGTCCTGACTTTC
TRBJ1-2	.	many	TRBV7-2	CASSLPGRLYGYTF	TGTGCCAGCAGCCTCCCGGGACGGCTCTATGGCTACACCTTC
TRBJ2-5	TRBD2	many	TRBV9	CASSVGWEGETQYF	TGTGCCAGCAGCGTAGGCTGGGAGGGAGAGACCCAGTACTTC
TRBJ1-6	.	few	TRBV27	CASNWGASSPLHF	TGTGCCAGCAATTGGGGGGCTAGTTCACCCCTCCACTTT
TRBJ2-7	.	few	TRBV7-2	CASSSLAGQLRSYEQYF	TGTGCCAGCAGCTCCTTAGCGGGACAGCTCAGATCCTACGAGCAGTACTTC
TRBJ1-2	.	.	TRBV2	CASSFQLLDYTF	TGTGCCAGCAGTTTCCAGCTATTAGACTACACCTTC
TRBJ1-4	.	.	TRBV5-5	CASSVGPNEKLFF	TGTGCCAGCAGCGTGGGGCCTAATGAAAAACTGTTTTTT
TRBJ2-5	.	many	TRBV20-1	CSARSREETQYF	TGCAGTGCTAGATCCAGGGAAGAGACCCAGTACTTC
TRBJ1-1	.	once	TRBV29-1	CSAEDSLNTEAFF	TGCAGCGCGGAGGACAGCCTGAACACTGAAGCTTTCTTT
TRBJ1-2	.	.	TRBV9	CASSFGPAAGPRNSYGYTF	TGTGCCAGCAGTTTTGGCCCGGCGGCAGGGCCAAGAAACTCTTATGGCTACACCTTC
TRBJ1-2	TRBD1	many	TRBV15	CATSRSRDRGRYGYTF	TGTGCCACCAGCAGATCTAGGGACAGGGGACGCTATGGCTACACCTTC
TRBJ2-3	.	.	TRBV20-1	CSASLVAHSTDTQYF	TGCAGTGCTAGCCTAGTCGCTCATAGCACAGATACGCAGTATTTT
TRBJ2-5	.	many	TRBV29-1	CSVEPPEGTETQYF	TGCAGCGTTGAACCTCCTGAGGGTACGGAGACCCAGTACTTC
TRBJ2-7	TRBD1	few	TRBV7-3	CASSYPDRGKNQDEQYF	TGTGCCAGCAGTTACCCCGACAGGGGGAAGAACCAAGACGAGCAGTACTTC
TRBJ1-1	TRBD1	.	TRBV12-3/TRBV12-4	CASSQTGQGNTEAFF	TGTGCCAGCAGCCAGACGGGACAGGGGAACACTGAAGCTTTCTTT
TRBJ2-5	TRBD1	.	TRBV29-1	CSVDGQARSFF	TGCAGCGTTGATGGACAGGCTAGATCGTTCTTC
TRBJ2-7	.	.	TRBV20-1	CSAGGQFDEQYF	TGCAGTGCCGGGGGGCAATTCGACGAGCAGTACTTC
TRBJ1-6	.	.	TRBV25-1	CASSAAGLWGSPLHF	TGTGCCAGCAGTGCCGCGGGGCTTTGGGGTTCACCCCTCCACTTT